This T cell receptor beta chain was captured in a study of T cells in tumors after PD-1 blockade. The CDR3 loop spans 14 amino acids. From germline, CDR1 is MNHEY and CDR2 SVGAGI. Between the trimmed V and J ends, which lost 7 bases and 6 bases, there was a span of 16 bases. Repertoires were generated with immunoSEQ multiplex PCR, while TCRdb's copy carries only in-frame clones and drops some. This table has about 59,000 clones, 80% appearing once. V and J are TRBV6-5 and TRBJ1-5; perhaps TRBD1 as D (5 bases). The specimen was PBMCs, collected before anti-PD-1 treatment. This clonotype was obtained from a human donor with basal cell carcinoma. The DNA of the CDR3 is TGTGCCAGCATCTTGGGGGGGGGAGGTCAGCCCCAGCATTTT. It encodes CASILGGGGQPQHF.